A single sample gave rise to the 8 T cell receptor beta chains below, sequenced in a study of identical twins. TCRdb analysed the 5' RACE reads with MiXCR anew, one entry per CDR3 protein. The sample comprises about 700,000 distinct CDR3 sequences, 5.5% to 6.5% of which are singletons, and 1.5% to 2% rests with the top ten. The sequencing sample was made of naive T cells sorted from blood. These receptors originate from a man younger than 30 in good health.

With regard to this clonotype: The conserved closing phenylalanine or tryptophan is absent in this CDR3, likely reflecting a read error. The CDR3 sequence: CASSPSGTSSYNEQFL. CDR3 sequence (DNA): TGTGCCAGCAGTCCGTCAGGGACGAGCTCCTACAATGAGCAGTTCTTG. The chain links TRBV12-3 or TRBV12-4 to TRBJ2-1; D may match TRBD1 or TRBD2 (5 bases each). The CDR3 extends over 16 amino acids. Trimming removed 5 bases at V and 0 bases at J, with 14 bases between.

This chain joins TRBV4-2 and TRBJ2-6; no firm D call. V was trimmed by 1 base and J by 2 bases, leaving 15 bases between them. CDR1 is LGHNA, CDR2 YNFKEQ, per germline. The CDR3 is 18 residues long. As DNA, the CDR3 is TGTGCCAGCAGCCAAGGTCCAATTTTTGGGGCTGGGGCCAACGTCCTGACTTTC. Residues: CASSQGPIFGAGANVLTF.

The chain has TRBV7-8 and TRBJ2-5; TRBD2 matches 9 bases. The V segment lost 2 bases and the J segment 1 base; nucleotides outside the gene matches: 5. This CDR3 is 16 amino acids long. Germline values: CDR1 SGHVS, CDR2 FQNEAQ. This CDR3 is CASSLPKTSGQETQYF. The CDR3 DNA is TGTGCCAGCAGCTTACCCAAGACTAGCGGCCAAGAGACCCAGTACTTC.

Only a few counts were recorded for this clonotype. The chain employs TRBV7-9 and TRBJ2-7; 11 nucleotides line up with TRBD2. V was pared by 6 bases and J by 3 bases, with 13 bases of the junction left unmatched. This CDR3 spans 17 amino acids. In germline, CDR1 is SEHNR, CDR2 FQNEAQ (reference sequence). The CDR3 bases are TGTGCCAGCAGTCCAGAGCCTAGCGGGGGGATGGTCTACGAGCAGTACTTC. It codes for CASSPEPSGGMVYEQYF.

The chain couples TRBV7-2 to TRBJ2-5, with D unresolved. Germline V lookup: CDR1 SGHTA, CDR2 FQGNSA. This CDR3 is 14 amino acids long. V was cut by 1 base and J by 7 bases, with 13 bases left in between. This chain's CDR3 is CASSLDTARATQYF. CDR3 coding DNA: TGTGCCAGCAGCTTAGATACGGCCCGGGCGACCCAGTACTTC.

This clonotype was observed a handful of times. The J gene is TRBJ1-2, the V gene TRBV7-9; no clear D. The V end lost 0 bases, the J end lost 5 bases, and 7 bases lay between the germline ends. The germline V gene has CDR1 SEHNR and CDR2 FQNEAQ (reference sequence). The CDR3 extends over 13 amino acids. CDR3 DNA: TGTGCCAGCAGCTTAGCTAGTACTTATGGCTACACCTTC. As protein: CASSLASTYGYTF.

The CDR3 DNA is TGCGCCAGCGAAAATGGACTAGCGGGGTACAATGAGCAGTTCTTC. This translates into CASENGLAGYNEQFF. This chain connects TRBV5-1 to TRBJ2-1; 12 bases are a match to TRBD2. With V trimmed by 7 bases and J by 4 bases, 6 bases remained unmatched. In germline, CDR1 is SGHRS, CDR2 YFSETQ. This CDR3 spans 15 amino acids.

There are a few counts of this clonotype. The rearrangement links TRBV29-1 to TRBJ2-1; 8 bases align to TRBD2. CDR1 and CDR2 from the germline V gene are SQVTM and ANQGSEA. Trimming removed 3 bases from V and 1 base from J; junction bases left unmatched: 5. The CDR3 spans 15 residues. The CDR3 spells CSVEGASGSYNEQFF. For the CDR3, the DNA is TGCAGCGTTGAGGGGGCTAGCGGGTCCTACAATGAGCAGTTCTTC.